Shown below are 28 T cell receptor beta chains from a single sample sequenced in a study of T cells in Graves' hyperthyroidism and ophthalmopathy. RNA transcripts provided the source from which TCR beta CDR3 regions were amplified. RT-PCR in the first round (using the HTBI primer set) targeted the TCR CDR3. TCRdb independently ran MiXCR on the multiplex PCR reads; one entry per CDR3 protein. This table has about 260,000 distinct CDR3 sequences, approximately 16% appearing once. The sample comprised blood. These receptors originate from a woman under 30 with Graves' ophthalmopathy.

This clonotype was observed at least ten times. The chain carries TRBV7-6 and TRBJ2-7; unclear D gene. The V gene lost 5 bases and the J gene lost 4 bases, with 15 bases spanning the gap. The germline V gene has CDR1 SGHVS and CDR2 FNYEAQ. There are 14 residues in the CDR3. The CDR3 loop reads CASSPAVGVYEQYF. The CDR3 bases are TGTGCCAGCAGCCCCGCGGTTGGGGTATACGAGCAGTACTTC.

This clonotype was recorded many times. V is TRBV20-1 and J is TRBJ2-1, with 10 bases matching TRBD2. Losses at the gene ends were 4 bases for V and 4 bases for J; bases not matched to a gene: 4. Germline V lookup: CDR1 DFQATT, CDR2 SNEGSKA (reference sequence). The CDR3 consists of 14 residues. CDR3 in amino acids: CSATTSGVYNEQFF. The CDR3 DNA is TGCAGTGCTACTACTAGCGGGGTTTACAATGAGCAGTTCTTC.

V usage is TRBV19 and J usage is TRBJ1-1; D possibly corresponds to TRBD1 (6 bases). The CDR3 is made up of 14 amino acids. With 5 bases removed from V and 6 bases from J, the gap between germline ends came to 16 bases. Germline CDR1 LNHDA, CDR2 SQIVND (reference sequence). The CDR3 sequence: CASSLRRGGPEAFF. The CDR3 bases are TGTGCCAGTAGTCTCCGAAGAGGGGGGCCTGAAGCTTTCTTT.

This clonotype was seen at least ten times. V usage is TRBV18 and J usage is TRBJ1-6, with 9 nucleotides matching TRBD1. The CDR3 is 17 residues long. The V gene's germline CDR1 is KGHSH and CDR2 LQKENI. The V segment lost 6 bases and the J segment 5 bases; nucleotides outside the gene matches: 11. The chain's CDR3 is CASSPYAGTGNNSPLHF. The CDR3 coding sequence is TGTGCCAGCTCTCCCTATGCAGGGACAGGGAATAATTCACCCCTCCACTTT. Drawing the rest from reference TRBV18 and TRBJ1-6, the complete variable domain is NAGVMQNPRHLVRRRGQEARLRCSPMKGHSHVYWYRQLPEEGLKFMVYLQKENIIDESGMPKERFSAEFPKEGPSILRIQQVVRGDSAAYFCASSPYAGTGNNSPLHFGNGTRLTVT.

This clonotype was detected ten times or more. This rearrangement joins TRBV20-1 to TRBJ2-5, with TRBD1 matching over 8 bases. The germline V gene encodes CDR1 DFQATT and CDR2 SNEGSKA (reference sequence). The CDR3 runs 18 residues. The ends lost 0 bases at V and 4 bases at J; junction bases unmatched: 16. CDR3 residues: CSARDHRTGLLVRETQYF. CDR3 DNA: TGCAGTGCTAGAGATCATCGGACAGGGCTCTTAGTGAGAGAGACCCAGTACTTC.

This clonotype has ten or more counts. The rearrangement joins TRBV3-1 to TRBJ2-3, with TRBD1 matching over 10 bases. V lost 6 bases and J lost 5; bases outside the gene matches: 8. CDR3 length: 15 amino acids. The germline V gene has CDR1 LGHDT and CDR2 YNNKEL (reference sequence). CDR3 DNA: TGTGCCAGCAGACTAAAGACAGGGGGCGTAGATACGCAGTATTTT. Its protein product is CASRLKTGGVDTQYF.

With respect to this clonotype: This may stem from a read error, because a much larger clone lies one nucleotide away. This chain links TRBV11-2 with TRBJ2-7; 10 nucleotides agree with TRBD2. CDR1 and CDR2 from the germline V gene are SGHAT and FQNNGV. The CDR3 extends over 15 amino acids. CDR3: CANSYTSGVSYEQYF. Written as DNA, the CDR3 is TGTGCCAACAGCTATACTAGCGGGGTCTCTTACGAGCAGTACTTC.

V usage is TRBV7-2 and J usage is TRBJ2-3; D is perhaps TRBD2 (6 bases). This CDR3 is 16 amino acids long. V was pared by 4 bases and J by 0 bases, with 14 bases between. The germline CDR1 and CDR2 sequences are SGHTA and FQGNSA. The CDR3 is CASSSLLALSTDTQYF. CDR3 nucleotide sequence: TGTGCCAGCAGCTCCCTCCTAGCGCTTAGCACAGATACGCAGTATTTT.

This clonotype was counted between two and nine times. This clone may be a read error of a much larger clone one base away. The CDR3 does not end in the conserved phenylalanine or tryptophan, so this is likely a read error. The genes are TRBV6-2 or TRBV6-3 and TRBJ1-1; D ambiguous. V was clipped by 3 bases and J by 5 bases, with 13 bases between them. CDR3 length equals 14 residues. CDR1 and CDR2 (germline): MNHEY, SVGEGT. The CDR3 sequence is CASSYAESGTEAFI. In DNA form, the CDR3 reads TGTGCCAGCAGTTATGCGGAGAGTGGAACTGAAGCTTTCATT.

This sequence joins TRBV5-4 and TRBJ2-5, with D possibly TRBD2 on 5 matching bases. Germline assignment: CDR1 SGHNT and CDR2 YYREEE (reference sequence). The CDR3 has 14 amino acids. The V end lost 0 bases, the J end lost 4 bases, and 10 bases lay between the germline ends. CDR3 sequence reads: CASSLGGSGETQYF. CDR3 nucleotide sequence: TGTGCCAGCAGCTTGGGAGGGTCCGGAGAGACCCAGTACTTC.

This clonotype was detected many times. The chain employs TRBV5-1 and TRBJ1-2; 7 bases match TRBD1. The junction had 9 bases not matched to a gene; V was cut back by 2 bases and J by 2 bases. This CDR3 has 16 residues. Germline V gene sequence: CDR1 SGHRS, CDR2 YFSETQ. CDR3 in DNA: TGCGCCAGCAGCTTACGGGACAGCCTCCCCAACTATGGCTACACCTTC. Translating gives CASSLRDSLPNYGYTF.

In its sample, this clonotype was seen many times. CDR3 amino acids: CATSRDLGYEQYF. As DNA, the CDR3 is TGTGCCACCAGCAGAGATCTAGGGTACGAGCAGTACTTC. The chain is built from TRBV15 and TRBJ2-7; D is undetermined. CDR3 length equals 13 residues. V gave up 0 bases and J gave up 4 bases, with 7 bases separating them. The germline V gene encodes CDR1 LNHNV and CDR2 YYDKDF (reference sequence).

The V call is TRBV3-1, the J call TRBJ1-1, with D tentatively TRBD1 (5 bases). Germline V gene sequence: CDR1 LGHDT, CDR2 YNNKEL (reference sequence). The CDR3 is made up of 15 amino acids. Trimming took off 1 base at V and 3 bases at J, with 12 bases between the two ends. CDR3 residues: CASSQGARADTEAFF. The CDR3 DNA reads as TGTGCCAGCAGCCAAGGGGCCAGGGCTGACACTGAAGCTTTCTTT. Full variable domain (outside the CDR3, taken from reference TRBV3-1 and TRBJ1-1): DTAVSQTPKYLVTQMGNDKSIKCEQNLGHDTMYWYKQDSKKFLKIMFSYNNKELIINETVPNRFSPKSPDKAHLNLHINSLELGDSAVYFCASSQGARADTEAFFGQGTRLTVV.

This clonotype was found a few times. The V call is TRBV29-1, the J call TRBJ2-1; 14 nucleotides line up with TRBD2. CDR3 length: 18 residues. The V segment lost 6 bases and the J segment 2 bases; nucleotides outside the gene matches: 12. Germline loops: CDR1 SQVTM, CDR2 ANQGSEA. CDR3 amino acids: CSVCLIGTSGSAYNEQFF. The DNA of the CDR3 is TGCAGCGTCTGTTTGATCGGGACTAGCGGGAGCGCCTACAATGAGCAGTTCTTC.

On this clonotype: Germline and junction disagree at one end, which may indicate a read error. The chain is built from TRBV4-2 and TRBJ2-7; 7 nucleotides align to TRBD2. Germline CDR1 and CDR2: LGHNA and YNFKEQ. The CDR3 consists of 14 residues. The CDR3 loop reads CVSSFQTSNYEQYF. CDR3 coding DNA: TGTGTCAGCAGCTTCCAGACTAGCAACTACGAGCAGTACTTC.

A few counts support this clonotype. The V and J genes are TRBV6-1 and TRBJ1-5; D is possibly TRBD1 (6 bases). From germline, CDR1 is MNHNS and CDR2 SASEGT. Trimming pared 1 base from V and 3 bases from J, leaving 13 bases between. CDR3 size: 16 residues. CDR3: CASSEGTAEPNQPQHF. The CDR3 DNA sequence: TGTGCCAGCAGTGAAGGGACAGCCGAACCCAATCAGCCCCAGCATTTT.

This clonotype was picked up many times. The rearrangement links TRBV7-2 to TRBJ2-1, with D perhaps matching TRBD2 (6 bases). From germline, CDR1 is SGHTA and CDR2 FQGNSA. The CDR3 is made up of 14 amino acids. Trimming took off 0 bases at V and 5 bases at J, with 8 bases between the two ends. This chain's CDR3 is CASSLASGDNEQFF. DNA for the CDR3: TGTGCCAGCAGCTTAGCATCGGGAGACAATGAGCAGTTCTTC.

This clonotype came up many times. In nucleotides, the CDR3 is TGTGCCAGCAGCACTCGGGGGCAGGAGGAGCAGTACTTC. It translates to CASSTRGQEEQYF. The chain couples TRBV28 to TRBJ2-7; tentatively, D is TRBD1 or TRBD2 (6 bases each). Between the trimmed V and J ends, which lost 6 bases and 7 bases, there was a span of 16 bases. The germline V gene encodes CDR1 MDHEN and CDR2 SYDVKM. This CDR3 region has 13 residues.

This clonotype occurred once. The chain joins TRBV28 to TRBJ2-1; 7 bases line up with TRBD2. This CDR3 contains 18 residues. Losses at the gene ends were 5 bases for V and 8 bases for J; bases not matched to a gene: 21. Germline-derived CDR1 and CDR2 are MDHEN and SYDVKM. DNA of the CDR3: TGTGCCAGCAGTGCGGTGACTAGCCTAAGCTCCCTTGCGGATGAGCAGTTCTTC. Its protein product is CASSAVTSLSSLADEQFF.

The genes are TRBV28 and TRBJ1-1, with 12 positions matching TRBD1. The V and J ends lost 4 bases and 3 bases, in that order; junction bases with no gene match: 3. This CDR3 comprises 15 residues. Germline V gives CDR1 MDHEN, CDR2 SYDVKM. In nucleotides, the CDR3 is TGTGCCAGCAGTTCGGGACAGGGGGCGCACACTGAAGCTTTCTTT. This gives the protein CASSSGQGAHTEAFF.

This clonotype was seen ten or more times. The chain has TRBV28 and TRBJ1-2; 8 bases map to TRBD1. This CDR3 contains 14 residues. Per the germline V gene, CDR1 is MDHEN and CDR2 is SYDVKM. The V segment lost 5 bases and the J segment 4 bases; nucleotides outside the gene matches: 6. CDR3 amino acids: CASSLQTGAYGYTF. CDR3 bases: TGTGCCAGCAGTCTTCAGACAGGGGCCTATGGCTACACCTTC.

This clonotype was seen many times. The V gene is TRBV6-1, the J gene TRBJ1-6, with 9 bases aligning to TRBD1. CDR3 length equals 15 residues. V lost 5 bases, J lost 8 bases, and 7 bases stayed unmatched. Germline V CDR1 and CDR2: MNHNS, SASEGT. As DNA, the CDR3 is TGTGCCAGCAGTCTGGGACAGGGAGTCGATTCACCCCTCCACTTT. It is translated as CASSLGQGVDSPLHF.

This chain connects TRBV28 to TRBJ1-2, with TRBD1 matching over 8 bases. J lost 0 bases, V lost 3 bases, and 18 bases had no gene match. CDR3 length: 20 amino acids. The germline gives CDR1 MDHEN, CDR2 SYDVKM. The CDR3 reads CASSFGLRDRTSLANYGYTF. The CDR3 DNA follows: TGTGCCAGCAGTTTTGGCCTCCGGGACAGGACTTCCTTGGCTAACTATGGCTACACCTTC.

In this sample, this clonotype turned up many times. The chain carries TRBV11-2 and TRBJ2-2; D call uncertain. Trimming pared 5 bases from V and 6 bases from J, leaving 19 bases between. Germline lookup yields CDR1 SGHAT and CDR2 FQNNGV. This CDR3 comprises 16 residues. The CDR3 region has the DNA TGTGCCAGCAGCCCCGGACCCAGGAACCTGGCCGGGGAGCTGTTTTTT. It encodes CASSPGPRNLAGELFF.

This chain connects TRBV11-2 to TRBJ2-1; 7 bases agree with TRBD1. With V trimmed by 5 bases and J by 10 bases, 11 bases remained unmatched. The V gene's germline CDR1 is SGHAT and CDR2 FQNNGV. CDR3 length: 14 amino acids. Written as DNA, the CDR3 is TGTGCCAGCAGCCAGAAAGACAGGGTCGGGGAGCAGTTCTTC. Amino acids: CASSQKDRVGEQFF.

This clonotype has at least ten counts. The V gene is TRBV7-9, the J gene TRBJ2-1; 7 bases are a match to TRBD1. The CDR3 covers 15 residues. Germline lookup yields CDR1 SEHNR and CDR2 FQNEAQ (reference sequence). V was pared by 1 base and J by 3 bases, with 3 bases of the junction left unmatched. The DNA for the CDR3 is TGTGCCAGCAGCTTAGAGGGGGCCGGCTACAATGAGCAGTTCTTC. The encoded protein is CASSLEGAGYNEQFF.

This clonotype has at least ten counts. The V call is TRBV29-1, the J call TRBJ2-3; D is perhaps TRBD2 (5 bases). V lost 4 bases and J lost 2, with 13 bases in between. CDR3 length: 14 amino acids. Germline CDR1 reads SQVTM; CDR2 reads ANQGSEA. The CDR3 region has the DNA TGCAGCGTTGCCCCCAGCGGAGCCACAGATACGCAGTATTTT. Its protein product is CSVAPSGATDTQYF.

This clonotype was counted between two and nine times. V and J are TRBV7-9 and TRBJ1-4; D may be TRBD1 (6 bases). Per the germline V gene, CDR1 is SEHNR and CDR2 is FQNEAQ (reference sequence). This CDR3 is built from 18 residues. V was shortened by 4 bases and J by 8 bases, with 26 bases between the two germline ends. The CDR3 spells CASSSKMYREGLSEKLFF. The CDR3 DNA reads as TGTGCCAGCAGCTCGAAGATGTACAGGGAAGGCTTATCAGAAAAACTGTTTTTT. The complete variable domain, with remaining parts taken from reference TRBV7-9 and TRBJ1-4, reads DTGVSQNPRHKITKRGQNVTFRCDPISEHNRLYWYRQTLGQGPEFLTYFQNEAQLEKSRLLSDRFSAERPKGSFSTLEIQRTEQGDSAMYLCASSSKMYREGLSEKLFFGSGTQLSVL.